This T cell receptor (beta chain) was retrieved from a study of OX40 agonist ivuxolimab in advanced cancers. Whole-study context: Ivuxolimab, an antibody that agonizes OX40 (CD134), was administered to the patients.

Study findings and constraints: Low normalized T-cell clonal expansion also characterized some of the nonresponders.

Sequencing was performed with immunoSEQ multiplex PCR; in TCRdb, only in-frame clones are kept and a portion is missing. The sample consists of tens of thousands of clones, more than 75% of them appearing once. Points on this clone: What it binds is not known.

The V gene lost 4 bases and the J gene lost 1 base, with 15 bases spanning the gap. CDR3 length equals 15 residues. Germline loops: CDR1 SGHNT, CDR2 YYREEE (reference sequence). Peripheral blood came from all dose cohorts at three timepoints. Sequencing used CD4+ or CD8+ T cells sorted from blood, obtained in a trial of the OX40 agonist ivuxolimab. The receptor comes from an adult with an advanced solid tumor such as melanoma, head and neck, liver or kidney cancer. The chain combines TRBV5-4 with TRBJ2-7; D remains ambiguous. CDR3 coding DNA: TGTGCCAGCAGCATCGACTCCCAGCCTTCCTACGAGCAGTACTTC. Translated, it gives CASSIDSQPSYEQYF. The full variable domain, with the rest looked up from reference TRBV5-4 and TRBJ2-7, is ETGVTQSPTHLIKTRGQQVTLRCSSQSGHNTVSWYQQALGQGPQFIFQYYREEENGRGNFPPRFSGLQFPNYSSELNVNALELDDSALYLCASSIDSQPSYEQYFGPGTRLTVT.